Shown below are 10 T cell receptor beta chains from a single sample sequenced in a study of OX40 agonist ivuxolimab in advanced cancers. Assay used: immunoSEQ multiplex PCR; TCRdb lists only in-frame clones, some missing. Among around 72,000 clones listed, more than 65% were seen once. Sequenced here: CD4+ or CD8+ T cells sorted from blood, sampled in a trial of the OX40 agonist ivuxolimab. These receptors were collected from an adult with an advanced solid tumor such as melanoma, head and neck, liver or kidney cancer.

The sample holds one count of this clone. V usage is TRBV11-3 and J usage is TRBJ2-5; D perhaps matches TRBD2 (6 bases). The V gene's germline CDR1 is SGHNT and CDR2 YENEEA. The CDR3 totals 15 residues. Trimming took off 4 bases at V and 5 bases at J, with 17 bases between the two ends. The CDR3 here is CASSSPWGDRETQYF. The CDR3 coding sequence is TGTGCCAGCAGCTCCCCTTGGGGGGACCGGGAGACCCAGTACTTC. Looking up the rest from reference TRBV11-3 and TRBJ2-5 gives the full variable domain: EAGVVQSPRYKIIEKKQPVAFWCNPISGHNTLYWYLQNLGQGPELLIRYENEEAVDDSQLPKDRFSAERLKGVDSTLKIQPAELGDSAVYLCASSSPWGDRETQYFGPGTRLLVL.

This clone appeared a single time. The chain combines TRBV7-9 with TRBJ2-7; weak D call: TRBD2 (5 bases). This CDR3 spans 15 amino acids. Germline lookup yields CDR1 SEHNR and CDR2 FQNEAQ (reference sequence). Trimming shortened V by 5 bases and J by 2 bases, and 16 bases separated the two germline ends. This CDR3 is CASSITGLLTYEQYF. The CDR3, as DNA: TGTGCCAGCAGCATCACCGGACTCCTGACCTACGAGCAGTACTTC.

The gene calls are TRBV5-6 and TRBJ2-3; D is undetermined. V was cut by 0 bases and J by 3 bases, with 17 bases left in between. CDR3 length: 17 residues. Per the germline V gene, CDR1 is SGHDT and CDR2 is YYEEEE. CDR3 protein: CASSLGTEFSLTDTQYF. The CDR3 bases are TGTGCCAGCAGCTTGGGTACAGAGTTTAGTCTTACAGATACGCAGTATTTT. The full variable domain, in which reference TRBV5-6 and TRBJ2-3 provide the parts outside the CDR3, is DAGVTQSPTHLIKTRGQQVTLRCSPKSGHDTVSWYQQALGQGPQFIFQYYEEEERQRGNFPDRFSGHQFPNYSSELNVNALLLGDSALYLCASSLGTEFSLTDTQYFGPGTRLTVL.

Points on this clone: At one of its ends the junction is not consistent with the germline gene, which may arise from a read error. The V and J genes are TRBV7-2 and TRBJ2-1, with 10 bases fitting TRBD2. This CDR3 has 16 residues. Per the germline V gene, CDR1 is SGHTA and CDR2 is FQGNSA. CDR3 bases: TGTGCCAGCACCTTAACCACGGGACTAGCGAGGAATGAGCAGTTCTTC. Protein product: CASTLTTGLARNEQFF.

The chain uses TRBV7-6 and TRBJ1-6; D is undetermined. With 2 bases removed from V and 5 bases from J, the gap between germline ends came to 10 bases. This CDR3 is built from 15 residues. Germline CDR1 and CDR2: SGHVS and FNYEAQ. The CDR3 loop is CASSLYTQHNSPLHF. The CDR3 nucleotides read TGTGCCAGCAGCTTATACACACAGCATAATTCACCCCTCCACTTT.

The chain is built from TRBV30 and TRBJ1-5; D may be TRBD1 (6 bases). Germline values: CDR1 GTSNPN, CDR2 SVGIG (reference sequence). The CDR3 totals 15 residues. Deletions cut 1 base from V and 3 bases from J, with 13 bases between. The CDR3 sequence: CAWSGQGGPNQPQHF. CDR3 DNA sequence: TGTGCCTGGAGTGGACAAGGGGGGCCCAATCAGCCCCAGCATTTT.

The V and J genes are TRBV7-9 and TRBJ2-3, with D uncertain. CDR3 size: 12 residues. Germline assignment: CDR1 SEHNR and CDR2 FQNEAQ (reference sequence). The ends were cut back, 5 bases at V and 12 bases at J, with 15 bases in the middle. CDR3 sequence (DNA): TGTGCCAGCAGCACTGGACCCTTCCTACAGTATTTT. It specifies CASSTGPFLQYF.

This chain connects TRBV15 to TRBJ2-1, with 7 bases lining up with TRBD2. The CDR3 covers 15 residues. Germline V CDR1 and CDR2: LNHNV, YYDKDF (reference sequence). J lost 0 bases, V lost 5 bases, and 4 bases had no gene match. The CDR3 region is CATSGGEPSYNEQFF. The CDR3 nucleotides read TGTGCCACCAGCGGGGGGGAACCCTCCTACAATGAGCAGTTCTTC.

This chain joins TRBV11-3 and TRBJ1-2, with 7 nucleotides matching TRBD1. The CDR3 spans 13 residues. Trimming cost V 2 bases and J 6 bases; bases outside gene matches: 3. CDR1 and CDR2 (germline): SGHNT, YENEEA. The CDR3 region is CASSLQGGDGYTF. The CDR3 region has the DNA TGTGCCAGCAGCTTACAGGGGGGCGATGGCTACACCTTC.

This clone was picked up a small number of times. The germline gene is not matched at one end of the junction; a read error may be the cause. The gene calls are TRBV9 and TRBJ2-1; either TRBD1 or TRBD2 may fit D (6 bases each). The CDR3 is 15 amino acids. Germline V gene lookup returns CDR1 SGDLS and CDR2 YYNGEE. The chain's CDR3 is CASTVGPGAYNEQFF. The CDR3 DNA is TGTGCCAGCACCGTAGGCCCGGGGGCGTACAATGAGCAGTTCTTC.